The 30 T cell receptor beta chains below all came from one sample that was sequenced in a study of CD8 T cells in ankylosing spondylitis. TCRdb re-called the 5' RACE reads with MiXCR, one entry per CDR3 protein. The sample shows about 220,000 distinct CDR3 sequences, approximately 24% of them seen only once. Sequencing used blood, either unsorted or a sorted T cell fraction (not recorded which). The origin of the receptors is a male donor with ankylosing spondylitis or in good health (not recorded which).

The CDR3 DNA is TGCAGTGCTACCCTGATTGGTCCCAGCTCTCGAGAGCAGTACTTC. Amino acid sequence: CSATLIGPSSREQYF. This rearrangement joins TRBV20-1 to TRBJ2-7, with unresolved D. Deletions cut 4 bases from V and 7 bases from J, with 23 bases between. The CDR3 consists of 15 residues. From germline, CDR1 is DFQATT and CDR2 SNEGSKA (reference sequence).

This clonotype was observed at least ten times. The chain links TRBV20-1 to TRBJ2-7; perhaps D is TRBD1 or TRBD2 (5 bases each). Germline V gene data show CDR1 as DFQATT and CDR2 as SNEGSKA (reference sequence). V was pared by 1 base and J by 6 bases, with 13 bases between. The CDR3 totals 13 residues. The CDR3 protein is CSARGGTLPEQYF. DNA for the CDR3: TGCAGTGCTAGAGGGGGGACCCTCCCCGAGCAGTACTTC.

This clonotype came up many times. The J gene is TRBJ1-1, the V gene TRBV6-5; D unresolved. Trimming removed 2 bases from V and 4 bases from J, with 11 bases in between. The CDR3 totals 14 residues. Germline V CDR1 and CDR2: MNHEY, SVGAGI. The CDR3 reads CASSYGRFATEAFF. The CDR3 coding sequence is TGTGCCAGCAGTTACGGCAGGTTCGCCACTGAAGCTTTCTTT.

This clonotype was found many times. The chain is built from TRBV7-2 and TRBJ2-5; no reliable D call. There are 13 residues in the CDR3. Trimming cost V 0 bases and J 5 bases, with 7 bases left between them. Germline V gene lookup returns CDR1 SGHTA and CDR2 FQGNSA. CDR3 residues: CASSLALGETQYF. The DNA for the CDR3 is TGTGCCAGCAGCTTAGCGCTTGGGGAGACCCAGTACTTC.

This clonotype was counted ten times or more. The chain couples TRBV20-1 to TRBJ2-7, with 7 nucleotides matching TRBD2. The CDR3 loop spans 13 amino acids. Germline-derived CDR1 and CDR2 are DFQATT and SNEGSKA (reference sequence). Trimming took 7 bases from V and 4 from J; bases not matched to a gene: 10. The CDR3, as DNA: TGCAGTGTCCTTGCGCGAGCGGGGTACGAGCAGTACTTC. Its protein product is CSVLARAGYEQYF.

This clonotype was seen repeatedly, ten times or more. This chain links TRBV20-1 with TRBJ2-7; unclear D gene. CDR3 length: 11 amino acids. In germline, CDR1 is DFQATT, CDR2 SNEGSKA (reference sequence). V shed 5 bases and J shed 4 bases, with 9 bases lying between them. This chain's CDR3 is CSAGAPYEQYF. In DNA, the CDR3 is TGCAGTGCTGGAGCCCCATACGAGCAGTACTTC.

This clonotype turned up a few times. The rearrangement uses TRBV20-1 and TRBJ1-1; D call uncertain. From germline, CDR1 is DFQATT and CDR2 SNEGSKA (reference sequence). The germline V and J ends were trimmed by 4 bases and 0 bases, with 18 bases remaining between them. This CDR3 is 16 amino acids long. The CDR3 loop is CSAIPEFRHLNTEAFF. CDR3 nucleotides: TGCAGTGCTATTCCGGAATTTCGGCATCTGAACACTGAAGCTTTCTTT.

The chain employs TRBV7-2 and TRBJ2-1; 7 bases are a match to TRBD2. Germline-derived CDR1 and CDR2 are SGHTA and FQGNSA. This CDR3 is 16 amino acids long. Unmatched junction bases numbered 10, after V lost 0 bases and J lost 8 bases. The CDR3 loop is CASSLASGTTPYEQFF. CDR3 in DNA: TGTGCCAGCAGCTTAGCCTCCGGGACTACCCCGTATGAGCAGTTCTTC. Full variable domain (missing parts from reference TRBV7-2 and TRBJ2-1): GAGVSQSPSNKVTEKGKDVELRCDPISGHTALYWYRQSLGQGLEFLIYFQGNSAPDKSGLPSDRFSAERTGGSVSTLTIQRTQQEDSAVYLCASSLASGTTPYEQFFGPGTRLTVL.

The chain employs TRBV20-1 and TRBJ2-5; D not certain. The CDR3 spans 12 residues. Trimming pared 5 bases from V and 3 bases from J, leaving 10 bases between. Germline V gives CDR1 DFQATT, CDR2 SNEGSKA (reference sequence). The CDR3 is CSAGPTEETQYF. In DNA, the CDR3 is TGCAGTGCTGGACCTACGGAAGAGACCCAGTACTTC.

The V call is TRBV3-1, the J call TRBJ1-4, with TRBD1 matching 7 bases. Per the germline V gene, CDR1 is LGHDT and CDR2 is YNNKEL (reference sequence). The V and J ends lost 4 bases and 2 bases, in that order; junction bases with no gene match: 4. CDR3 length: 15 amino acids. CDR3 bases: TGTGCCAGCAGCCCAATGACAGGGACTAATGAAAAACTGTTTTTT. Translating gives CASSPMTGTNEKLFF.

At least ten counts were recorded for this clonotype. The genes are TRBV7-2 and TRBJ2-7; no clear D gene. From germline, CDR1 is SGHTA and CDR2 FQGNSA. The CDR3 contains 14 residues. Trimming took 1 base from V and 1 from J, leaving 8 bases between them. CDR3 coding DNA: TGTGCCAGCAGCTTAGATCGAGCATCCTACGAGCAGTACTTC. Its protein is CASSLDRASYEQYF. Together with reference TRBV7-2 and TRBJ2-7, the CDR3 gives the full variable domain: GAGVSQSPSNKVTEKGKDVELRCDPISGHTALYWYRQSLGQGLEFLIYFQGNSAPDKSGLPSDRFSAERTGGSVSTLTIQRTQQEDSAVYLCASSLDRASYEQYFGPGTRLTVT.

This clonotype was seen repeatedly, ten times or more. The chain has TRBV15 and TRBJ2-1; a weak D match, TRBD2 (6 bases). The germline V gene has CDR1 LNHNV and CDR2 YYDKDF (reference sequence). V was clipped by 0 bases and J by 8 bases, with 20 bases between them. The CDR3 runs to 17 residues. The CDR3 sequence: CATSREVAEAIQYEQFF. DNA for the CDR3: TGTGCCACCAGCAGAGAAGTAGCGGAGGCTATACAGTATGAGCAGTTCTTC. The full variable domain, with the rest looked up from reference TRBV15 and TRBJ2-1, is DAMVIQNPRYQVTQFGKPVTLSCSQTLNHNVMYWYQQKSSQAPKLLFHYYDKDFNNEADTPDNFQSRRPNTSFCFLDIRSPGLGDTAMYLCATSREVAEAIQYEQFFGPGTRLTVL.

The gene calls are TRBV12-3 or TRBV12-4 and TRBJ2-7; 11 bases are shared with TRBD2. The CDR3 is made up of 16 amino acids. V was pared by 4 bases and J by 0 bases, with 5 bases of the junction left unmatched. CDR3 sequence reads: CASSSPGTSGSYEQYF. CDR3 coding DNA: TGTGCCAGCAGTTCCCCCGGGACTAGCGGCTCCTACGAGCAGTACTTC.

The chain uses TRBV29-1 and TRBJ2-5; 8 positions match TRBD1. V dropped 3 bases and J dropped 4; count of bases not matched to a gene: 4. The CDR3 contains 13 residues. Germline V lookup: CDR1 SQVTM, CDR2 ANQGSEA. The CDR3 DNA reads TGCAGCGTTGACCGACAGGGGTCAGAGACCCAGTACTTC. It is translated as CSVDRQGSETQYF.

This clonotype was seen repeatedly, ten times or more. The V and J genes are TRBV12-3 or TRBV12-4 and TRBJ2-7, with D unresolved. Trimming stripped 5 bases from V and 6 bases from J, with 17 bases between. There are 14 residues in the CDR3. The CDR3 reads CASSPLGRMSEQYF. In DNA form, the CDR3 reads TGTGCCAGCAGTCCTTTAGGTCGGATGAGCGAGCAGTACTTC.

V and J are TRBV29-1 and TRBJ1-1, with D perhaps matching TRBD1 (6 bases). Between the trimmed V and J ends, which lost 6 bases and 4 bases, there was a span of 15 bases. CDR1 is SQVTM, CDR2 ANQGSEA, per germline. The CDR3 loop spans 13 amino acids. CDR3 protein: CSVAGGGLTEAFF. The DNA for the CDR3 is TGCAGCGTGGCCGGTGGGGGCCTCACTGAAGCTTTCTTT.

This clonotype came up a few times. This chain connects TRBV5-1 to TRBJ2-7, with 9 positions matching TRBD1. CDR1 and CDR2 from the germline V gene are SGHRS and YFSETQ. V shed 1 base and J 9 bases; nucleotides not matched to a gene: 14. There are 16 residues in the CDR3. This chain's CDR3 is CASSLSSGTGSSWQYF. DNA of the CDR3: TGCGCCAGCAGCTTGAGCTCCGGGACAGGGTCCTCTTGGCAGTACTTC.

This clonotype was counted at least ten times. This chain links TRBV27 with TRBJ2-1; 10 bases are a match to TRBD1. The CDR3 has 15 residues. In germline, CDR1 is MNHEY, CDR2 SMNVEV (reference sequence). Trimming removed 6 bases from V and 4 bases from J; junction bases left unmatched: 6. The CDR3 sequence: CASSPGTGVYNEQFF. In nucleotides, the CDR3 is TGTGCCAGCAGCCCAGGGACAGGGGTTTACAATGAGCAGTTCTTC.

This clonotype came up many times. CDR3 protein: CASSLAVTSAIFDEQFF. The CDR3, as DNA: TGCGCCAGCAGCTTGGCCGTGACTAGCGCCATTTTTGACGAGCAGTTCTTC. The chain couples TRBV5-1 to TRBJ2-1, with 8 positions matching TRBD2. The CDR3 sequence is 17 residues long. CDR1 is SGHRS, CDR2 YFSETQ, per germline. V gave up 0 bases and J gave up 10 bases; unmatched junction bases: 15.

This clonotype was observed at least ten times. The rearrangement uses TRBV28 and TRBJ2-5; D is unclear. This CDR3 has 13 residues. V was shortened by 3 bases and J by 5 bases, with 10 bases between the two germline ends. Germline V gene data show CDR1 as MDHEN and CDR2 as SYDVKM. CDR3 protein: CASSFEFRETQYF. DNA for the CDR3: TGTGCCAGCAGTTTTGAGTTTCGGGAGACCCAGTACTTC.

This clonotype has only a few counts. V and J are TRBV12-3 or TRBV12-4 and TRBJ2-5; unclear D gene. V lost 3 bases and J lost 2, with 7 bases in between. The CDR3 spans 13 residues. Written as DNA, the CDR3 is TGTGCCAGCAGTTTGAGACTGCAAGAGACCCAGTACTTC. Translation gives CASSLRLQETQYF.

This clonotype came up a few times. The chain couples TRBV5-1 to TRBJ2-7, with 13 bases fitting TRBD2. Judging by the DNA end, TRBJ2-1 fits better; the J call may be wrong. The CDR3 runs 16 residues. Germline V gene data show CDR1 as SGHRS and CDR2 as YFSETQ. The CDR3 protein is CASSPGLAGFSYEQFF. The CDR3 coding sequence is TGCGCCAGCAGCCCGGGACTAGCGGGATTCTCCTACGAGCAGTTCTTC.

This chain links TRBV20-1 with TRBJ2-3; 9 bases map to TRBD2. This CDR3 is built from 13 residues. The trim removed 6 bases at V and 5 bases at J, leaving 6 bases unmatched. Per germline, CDR1 DFQATT and CDR2 SNEGSKA (reference sequence). CDR3 nucleotide sequence: TGCAGTGCCCTAGCGGGGAAGGTAGATACGCAGTATTTT. As protein: CSALAGKVDTQYF.

This chain joins TRBV6-5 and TRBJ2-1; D is perhaps TRBD2 (6 bases). V was clipped by 4 bases and J by 7 bases, with 17 bases between them. This CDR3 region has 15 residues. Looked up from germline, CDR1 is MNHEY and CDR2 is SVGAGI. The CDR3 spells CASSWGDLGTNEQFF. CDR3 DNA sequence: TGTGCCAGCAGTTGGGGGGATTTGGGGACGAATGAGCAGTTCTTC.

The chain employs TRBV6-5 and TRBJ1-5; D is unresolved. The ends were cut back, 2 bases at V and 4 bases at J, with 15 bases in the middle. Looked up from germline, CDR1 is MNHEY and CDR2 is SVGAGI. There are 16 residues in the CDR3. CDR3 residues: CASSYLPSQSNQPQHF. In DNA form, the CDR3 reads TGTGCCAGCAGTTACCTGCCTAGCCAGAGTAATCAGCCCCAGCATTTT.

At least ten counts were recorded for this clonotype. The V and J genes are TRBV7-2 and TRBJ1-5; D not certain. The CDR3 runs 14 residues. CDR1 and CDR2 from the germline V gene are SGHTA and FQGNSA. The V end lost 3 bases, the J end lost 2 bases, and 8 bases lay between the germline ends. DNA for the CDR3: TGTGCCAGCAGCTTTACACATGGCAATCAGCCCCAGCATTTT. Encoded protein: CASSFTHGNQPQHF.

Concerning this clonotype itself: A much larger clone is a single base away; this may be a read error. The chain carries TRBV20-1 and TRBJ2-7, with 8 bases aligning to TRBD2. The DNA end favors TRBJ2-1, so the J call may be wrong. CDR3 length equals 15 residues. The V gene's germline CDR1 is DFQATT and CDR2 SNEGSKA (reference sequence). The CDR3 region has the DNA TGCAGTGCTAGAGCCGCAGGGCTAGCGGGTCCCGAGCAGTTCTTC. Its protein product is CSARAAGLAGPEQFF.

Concerning this clonotype: A clone one base away is much larger, so this may be a read error. In this CDR3 the conserved last residue, phenylalanine or tryptophan, is missing, so a read error is likely. This chain's CDR3 is CASSPKGQLNTDTQYY. DNA for the CDR3: TGTGCCAGCAGCCCCAAAGGACAGTTAAACACAGATACGCAGTATTAT. This chain links TRBV12-3 or TRBV12-4 with TRBJ2-3; possible D gene TRBD1, 6 bases. V lost 6 bases, J lost 2 bases, and 18 bases lay in between. The length of the CDR3 is 16 residues.

This chain uses TRBV10-3 with TRBJ2-1, with a weak D call TRBD2 (5 bases). The ends were cut back, 11 bases at V and 0 bases at J, with 8 bases in the middle. This CDR3 is built from 12 residues. Germline V lookup: CDR1 ENHRY, CDR2 SYGVKD. The CDR3, as DNA: TGTGCCGGGGAGAACTCCTACAATGAGCAGTTCTTC. As protein: CAGENSYNEQFF.

The CDR3 loop reads CSASPDRGLTEAFF. CDR3 sequence (DNA): TGCAGTGCTAGCCCAGACAGGGGGCTCACTGAAGCTTTCTTT. The rearrangement joins TRBV20-1 to TRBJ1-1, with 10 bases lining up with TRBD1. The CDR3 loop spans 14 amino acids. V lost 3 bases to trimming and J lost 4 bases; unmatched junction nucleotides: 5. Germline CDR1 is DFQATT and CDR2 is SNEGSKA (reference sequence).